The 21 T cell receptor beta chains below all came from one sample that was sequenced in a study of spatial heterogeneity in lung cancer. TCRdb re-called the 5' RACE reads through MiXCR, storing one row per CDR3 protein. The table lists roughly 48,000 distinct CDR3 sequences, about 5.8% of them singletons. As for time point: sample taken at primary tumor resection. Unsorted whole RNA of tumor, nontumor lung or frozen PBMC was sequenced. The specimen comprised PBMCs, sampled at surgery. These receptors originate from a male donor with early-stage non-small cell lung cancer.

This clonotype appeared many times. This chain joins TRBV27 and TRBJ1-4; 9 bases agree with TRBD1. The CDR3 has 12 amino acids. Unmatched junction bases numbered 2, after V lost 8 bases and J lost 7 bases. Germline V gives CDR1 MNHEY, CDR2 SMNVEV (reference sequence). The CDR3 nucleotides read TGTGCCAGCCGACAGGGGGGTGAAAAACTGTTTTTT. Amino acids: CASRQGGEKLFF.

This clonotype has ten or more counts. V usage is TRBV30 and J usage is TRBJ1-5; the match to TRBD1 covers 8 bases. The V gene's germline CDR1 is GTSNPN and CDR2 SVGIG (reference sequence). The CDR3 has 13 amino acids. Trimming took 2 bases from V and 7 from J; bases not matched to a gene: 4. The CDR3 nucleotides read TGTGCCTGGAGTCCCGACAGGGGCCAGCCCCAGCATTTT. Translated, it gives CAWSPDRGQPQHF.

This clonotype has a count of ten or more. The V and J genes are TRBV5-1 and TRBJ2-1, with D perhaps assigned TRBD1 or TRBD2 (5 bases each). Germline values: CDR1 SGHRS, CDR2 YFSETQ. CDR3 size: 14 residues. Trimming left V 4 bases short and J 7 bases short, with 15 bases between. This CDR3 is CASSPGPPGNEQFF. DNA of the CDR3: TGCGCCAGCAGCCCGGGACCGCCAGGGAATGAGCAGTTCTTC. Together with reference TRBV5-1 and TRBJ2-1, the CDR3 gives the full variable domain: KAGVTQTPRYLIKTRGQQVTLSCSPISGHRSVSWYQQTPGQGLQFLFEYFSETQRNKGNFPGRFSGRQFSNSRSEMNVSTLELGDSALYLCASSPGPPGNEQFFGPGTRLTVL.

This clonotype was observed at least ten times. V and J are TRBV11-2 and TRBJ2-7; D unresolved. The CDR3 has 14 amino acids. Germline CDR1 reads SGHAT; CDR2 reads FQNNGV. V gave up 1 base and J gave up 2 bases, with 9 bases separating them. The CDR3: CASSLGPGTYEQYF. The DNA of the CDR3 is TGTGCCAGCAGCTTAGGTCCGGGTACCTACGAGCAGTACTTC.

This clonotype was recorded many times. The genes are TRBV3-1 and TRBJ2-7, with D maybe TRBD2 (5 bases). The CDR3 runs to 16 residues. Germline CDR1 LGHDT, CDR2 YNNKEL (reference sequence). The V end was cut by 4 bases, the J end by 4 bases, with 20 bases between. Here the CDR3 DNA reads TGTGCCAGCAGCCCGGGAATCGAGGGAGTCAGATACGAGCAGTACTTC. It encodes CASSPGIEGVRYEQYF.

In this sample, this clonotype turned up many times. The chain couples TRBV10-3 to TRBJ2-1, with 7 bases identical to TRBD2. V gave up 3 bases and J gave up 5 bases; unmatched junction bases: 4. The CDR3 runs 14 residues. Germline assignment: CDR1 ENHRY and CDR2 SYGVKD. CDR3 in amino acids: CAISDWTRDNEQFF. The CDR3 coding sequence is TGTGCCATCAGTGACTGGACTAGGGACAATGAGCAGTTCTTC.

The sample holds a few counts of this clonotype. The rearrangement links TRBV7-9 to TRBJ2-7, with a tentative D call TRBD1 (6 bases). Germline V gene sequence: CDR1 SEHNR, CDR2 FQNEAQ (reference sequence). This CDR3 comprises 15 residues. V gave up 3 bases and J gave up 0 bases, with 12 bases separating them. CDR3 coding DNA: TGTGCCAGCAGCTTCGACAGGCCGAGCTCCTACGAGCAGTACTTC. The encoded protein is CASSFDRPSSYEQYF. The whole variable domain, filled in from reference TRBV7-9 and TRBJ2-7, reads DTGVSQNPRHKITKRGQNVTFRCDPISEHNRLYWYRQTLGQGPEFLTYFQNEAQLEKSRLLSDRFSAERPKGSFSTLEIQRTEQGDSAMYLCASSFDRPSSYEQYFGPGTRLTVT.

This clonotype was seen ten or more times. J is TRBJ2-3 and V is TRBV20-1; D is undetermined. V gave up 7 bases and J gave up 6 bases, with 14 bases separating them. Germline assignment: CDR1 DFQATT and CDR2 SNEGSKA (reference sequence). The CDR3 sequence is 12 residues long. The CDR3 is CSVTPGADTQYF. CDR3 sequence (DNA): TGCAGTGTTACGCCGGGTGCGGATACGCAGTATTTT.

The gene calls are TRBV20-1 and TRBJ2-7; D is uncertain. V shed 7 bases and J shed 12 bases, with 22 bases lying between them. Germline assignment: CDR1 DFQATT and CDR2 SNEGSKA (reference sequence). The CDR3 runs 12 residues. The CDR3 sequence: CSGQVSGGVWYF. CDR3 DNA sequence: TGCAGTGGCCAGGTTTCGGGTGGGGTCTGGTACTTC.

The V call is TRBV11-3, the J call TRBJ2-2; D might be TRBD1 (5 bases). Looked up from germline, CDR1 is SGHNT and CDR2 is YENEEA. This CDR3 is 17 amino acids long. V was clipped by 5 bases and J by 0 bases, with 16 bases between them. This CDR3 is CASSHTGPTANTGELFF. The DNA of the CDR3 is TGTGCCAGCAGCCATACAGGTCCTACTGCGAACACCGGGGAGCTGTTTTTT.

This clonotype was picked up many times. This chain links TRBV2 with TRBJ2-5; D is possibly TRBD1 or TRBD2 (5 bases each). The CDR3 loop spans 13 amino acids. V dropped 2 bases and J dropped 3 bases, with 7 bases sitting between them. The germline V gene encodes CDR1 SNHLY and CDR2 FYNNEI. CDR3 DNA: TGTGCCAGCAGTGAATTGGGGGAAGAGACCCAGTACTTC. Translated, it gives CASSELGEETQYF.

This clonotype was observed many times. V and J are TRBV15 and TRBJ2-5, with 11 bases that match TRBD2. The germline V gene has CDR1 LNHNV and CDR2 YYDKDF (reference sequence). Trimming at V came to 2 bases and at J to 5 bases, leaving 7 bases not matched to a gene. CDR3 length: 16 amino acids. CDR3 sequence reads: CATSRLAGGPGETQYF. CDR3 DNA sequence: TGTGCCACCAGCAGATTAGCGGGAGGGCCGGGGGAGACCCAGTACTTC.

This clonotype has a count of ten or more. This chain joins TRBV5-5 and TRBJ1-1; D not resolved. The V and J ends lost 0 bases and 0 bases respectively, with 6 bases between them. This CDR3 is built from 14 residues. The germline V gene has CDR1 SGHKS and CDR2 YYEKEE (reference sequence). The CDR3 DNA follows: TGTGCCAGCAGCTTGGAGCAGGTGAACACTGAAGCTTTCTTT. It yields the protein CASSLEQVNTEAFF.

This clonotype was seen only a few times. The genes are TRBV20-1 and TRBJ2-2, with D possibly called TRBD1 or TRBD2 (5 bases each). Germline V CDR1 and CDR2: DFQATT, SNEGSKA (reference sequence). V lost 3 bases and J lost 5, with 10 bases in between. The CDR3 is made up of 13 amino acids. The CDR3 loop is CSARGPFTGELFF. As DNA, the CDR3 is TGCAGTGCTAGGGGACCTTTTACCGGGGAGCTGTTTTTT.

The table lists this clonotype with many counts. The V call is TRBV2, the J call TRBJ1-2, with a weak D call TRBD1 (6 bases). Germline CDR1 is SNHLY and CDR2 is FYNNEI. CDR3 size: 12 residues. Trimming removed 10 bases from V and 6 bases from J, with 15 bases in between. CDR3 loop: CAKRQEPDGYTF. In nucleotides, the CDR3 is TGTGCCAAAAGACAGGAGCCGGATGGCTACACCTTC.

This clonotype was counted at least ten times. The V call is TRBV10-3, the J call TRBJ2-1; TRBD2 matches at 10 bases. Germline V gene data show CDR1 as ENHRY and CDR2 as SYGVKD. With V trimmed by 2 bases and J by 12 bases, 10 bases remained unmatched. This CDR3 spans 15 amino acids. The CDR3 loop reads CAISEREREGLRQFF. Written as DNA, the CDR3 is TGTGCCATCAGTGAGAGGGAGCGGGAGGGCCTCAGGCAGTTCTTC.

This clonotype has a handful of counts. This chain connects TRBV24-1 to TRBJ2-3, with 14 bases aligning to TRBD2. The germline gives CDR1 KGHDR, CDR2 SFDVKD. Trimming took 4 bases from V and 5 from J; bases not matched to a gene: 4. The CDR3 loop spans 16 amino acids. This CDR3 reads CATSDLGLAGGDTQYF. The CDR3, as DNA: TGTGCCACCAGTGACCTTGGACTAGCGGGGGGAGATACGCAGTATTTT.

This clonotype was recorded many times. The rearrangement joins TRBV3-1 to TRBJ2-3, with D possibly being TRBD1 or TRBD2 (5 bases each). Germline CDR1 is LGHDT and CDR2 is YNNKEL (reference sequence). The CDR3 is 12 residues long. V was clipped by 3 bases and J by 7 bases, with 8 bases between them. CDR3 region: CASSHEGNTQYF. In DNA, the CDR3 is TGTGCCAGCAGCCATGAGGGGAATACGCAGTATTTT.

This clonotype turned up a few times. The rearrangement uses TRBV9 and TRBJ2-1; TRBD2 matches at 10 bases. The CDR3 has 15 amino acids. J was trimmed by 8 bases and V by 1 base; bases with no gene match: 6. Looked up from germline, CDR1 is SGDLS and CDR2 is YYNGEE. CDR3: CASSVRPSGSYEQFF. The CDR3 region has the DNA TGTGCCAGCAGCGTAAGGCCTAGCGGGAGCTATGAGCAGTTCTTC.

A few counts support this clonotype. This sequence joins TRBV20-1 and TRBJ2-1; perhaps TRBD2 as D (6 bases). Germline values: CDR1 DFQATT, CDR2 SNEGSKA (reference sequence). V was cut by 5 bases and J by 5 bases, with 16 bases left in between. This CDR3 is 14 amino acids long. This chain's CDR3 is CSAPWRERNNEQFF. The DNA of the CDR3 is TGCAGTGCTCCCTGGAGGGAGAGGAACAATGAGCAGTTCTTC.

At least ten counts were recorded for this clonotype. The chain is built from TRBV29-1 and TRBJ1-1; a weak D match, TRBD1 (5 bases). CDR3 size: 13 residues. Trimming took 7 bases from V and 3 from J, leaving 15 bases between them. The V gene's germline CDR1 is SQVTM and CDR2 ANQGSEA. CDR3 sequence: CSAGQTVDTEAFF. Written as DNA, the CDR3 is TGCAGCGCCGGACAAACAGTGGACACTGAAGCTTTCTTT.